This entry lists 10 T cell receptor beta chains sequenced from one sample in a study of PD-1 blockade in classical Hodgkin lymphoma. Every patient relapsed after autologous stem cell transplantation, and brentuximab vedotin exposure varied. TCRdb's table, derived via immunoSEQ multiplex PCR, lists solely in-frame clones and lacks some. In the table there are 10,000 to 14,000 clones, roughly four fifths of which are singletons. The source material was peripheral blood mononuclear cells (PBMCs), sampled before the second cycle of nivolumab. All receptors derive from a human donor with classical Hodgkin lymphoma.

On this clone: This sample also contains other DNA sequences that code for the same CDR3. The chain joins TRBV27 to TRBJ1-5, with TRBD1 identical over 7 bases. Per the germline V gene, CDR1 is MNHEY and CDR2 is SMNVEV (reference sequence). The V gene end was trimmed by 6 bases and the J gene end by 7 bases; junction bases not matched to a gene: 6. The CDR3 length is 13 residues. In nucleotides, the CDR3 is TGTGCCAGCAGCAAACAGGGGTACCAGCCCCAGCATTTT. Translated: CASSKQGYQPQHF.

This clone appeared a single time. The chain employs TRBV27 and TRBJ2-5, with D unresolved. With the DNA end fitting TRBJ2-7 better, the J assignment may be wrong. The CDR3 contains 13 residues. From germline, CDR1 is MNHEY and CDR2 SMNVEV (reference sequence). The CDR3 region has the DNA TGTGCCAGCAGTCCGTGGACGAACTACGAGCAGTACTTC. It codes for CASSPWTNYEQYF.

V gene TRBV11-1 combines with J gene TRBJ2-7; TRBD1 is a possible D gene (6 bases). CDR3 length: 16 amino acids. V dropped 2 bases and J dropped 1 base, with 15 bases sitting between them. Per germline, CDR1 SGHAT and CDR2 FQDESV (reference sequence). CDR3 region: CASSLMGAYTSYEQYF. In DNA, the CDR3 is TGTGCCAGCAGCTTAATGGGGGCATATACGTCCTACGAGCAGTACTTC.

The V and J genes are TRBV4-2 and TRBJ1-2; D not resolved. With 4 bases removed from V and 5 bases from J, the gap between germline ends came to 14 bases. CDR1 and CDR2 (germline): LGHNA, YNFKEQ. The CDR3 is 14 amino acids. Here the CDR3 DNA reads TGTGCCAGCAGCCCCGTGGACGCCACGTATGGCTACACCTTC. This translates into CASSPVDATYGYTF.

This clone was seen once. The V call is TRBV28, the J call TRBJ2-2; D gene ambiguous. The V gene's germline CDR1 is MDHEN and CDR2 SYDVKM. The CDR3 loop spans 14 amino acids. The V end was cut by 1 base, the J end by 12 bases, with 15 bases between. This CDR3 is CASSLSGPSAKLFF. In nucleotides, the CDR3 is TGTGCCAGCAGTTTATCCGGGCCTTCAGCGAAGCTGTTTTTT.

The V gene is TRBV18, the J gene TRBJ1-1; D remains unclear. The germline V gene encodes CDR1 KGHSH and CDR2 LQKENI. This CDR3 spans 14 amino acids. With 3 bases removed from V and 2 bases from J, the gap between germline ends came to 10 bases. The CDR3 is CASSPEWGNTEAFF. CDR3 bases: TGTGCCAGCTCACCCGAATGGGGAAACACTGAAGCTTTCTTT.

The rearrangement joins TRBV18 to TRBJ2-7; a possible D gene is TRBD2 (6 bases). This CDR3 is built from 15 residues. The germline V gene encodes CDR1 KGHSH and CDR2 LQKENI. V lost 3 bases and J lost 0, with 12 bases in between. CDR3 loop: CASSPGLANSYEQYF. The DNA for the CDR3 is TGTGCCAGCTCACCGGGGCTAGCGAACTCCTACGAGCAGTACTTC.

V gene TRBV18 combines with J gene TRBJ1-5, with D unclear. Germline assignment: CDR1 KGHSH and CDR2 LQKENI. V was cut by 2 bases and J by 8 bases, with 10 bases left in between. The CDR3 spans 13 residues. The CDR3 DNA sequence: TGTGCCAGCTCACCAGGGATAACGGAGCCCCAGCATTTT. Amino acid sequence: CASSPGITEPQHF.

The rearrangement uses TRBV5-1 and TRBJ2-2; D remains ambiguous. The length of the CDR3 is 14 residues. Germline CDR1 is SGHRS and CDR2 is YFSETQ. V was shortened by 4 bases and J by 10 bases, with 17 bases between the two germline ends. Here the CDR3 reads CASSLGPLKSELFF. The CDR3 DNA follows: TGCGCCAGCAGCCTAGGACCCCTTAAATCGGAGCTGTTTTTT.

This chain joins TRBV28 and TRBJ2-7; 7 positions agree with TRBD2. Germline-derived CDR1 and CDR2 are MDHEN and SYDVKM. The CDR3 consists of 14 residues. Trimming took 2 bases from V and 3 from J; bases not matched to a gene: 4. The CDR3 coding sequence is TGTGCCAGCAGTTTAGGTGGGGGGGGCTACGAGCAGTACTTC. Translated, it gives CASSLGGGGYEQYF. The full variable domain, in which reference TRBV28 and TRBJ2-7 provide the parts outside the CDR3, is DVKVTQSSRYLVKRTGEKVFLECVQDMDHENMFWYRQDPGLGLRLIYFSYDVKMKEKGDIPEGYSVSREKKERFSLILESASTNQTSMYLCASSLGGGGYEQYFGPGTRLTVT.